This T cell receptor (beta chain) was observed in a study of T cell changes during pregnancy in multiple sclerosis. The repertoire was sequenced with immunoSEQ multiplex PCR; TCRdb's copy has only in-frame clones and lacks some. The sample records approximately 61,000 clones, 85% to 95% being singletons. The germline CDR1 and CDR2 sequences are MNHEY and SVGAGI. Trimming removed 6 bases from V and 1 base from J, with 15 bases in between. The CDR3 contains 15 residues. The chain recombines TRBV6-5 with TRBJ1-1; D unclear. Material: peripheral blood, obtained after pregnancy. This clonotype was obtained from a female donor in good health, enrolled as a control in a pregnancy study. DNA of the CDR3: TGTGCCAGCAGCCCTACGGGGTATCAGAACACTGAAGCTTTCTTT. Protein: CASSPTGYQNTEAFF.